This TCR beta chain is drawn from a study of blood T cell repertoires in COVID-19. Profiling relied on immunoSEQ multiplex PCR, and the TCRdb table lists in-frame clones only, not all of them. This sample carries some 170,000 clones, approximately 78% of them seen once, and the ten largest clones take 17%. The CDR3 loop spans 17 amino acids. Germline assignment: CDR1 SGHTS and CDR2 YDEGEE. Deletions cut 7 bases from V and 2 bases from J, with 23 bases between. What was sequenced was PBMCs or T cells enriched from blood (not recorded which). The chain joins TRBV5-8 to TRBJ2-3; D is possibly TRBD2 (6 bases). The TCR originated in a woman in her forties or fifties who had recovered from COVID-19. CDR3 nucleotides: TGTGCCAGCGCCGATGGGGGAGGTGGGGCGTACACAGATACGCAGTATTTT. Translation: CASADGGGGAYTDTQYF.